The present TCR beta chain was sequenced within a study of T cell changes during pregnancy in multiple sclerosis. Profiling relied on immunoSEQ multiplex PCR, and the TCRdb table lists in-frame clones only, not all of them. The data show 90,000 or so clones, roughly nine tenths seen once. V lost 6 bases, J lost 7 bases, and 9 bases stayed unmatched. The germline CDR1 and CDR2 sequences are SQVTM and ANQGSEA. CDR3 length equals 12 residues. The chain has TRBV29-1 and TRBJ2-7; 7 positions agree with TRBD2. The material sequenced was PBMCs, taken in the first trimester of pregnancy. The receptor comes from a female donor in good health, serving as a control in a pregnancy study. Some clones in this sample may be carry-over from other donors' samples. The CDR3 coding sequence is TGCAGCGTCGCACCTGTGGGGGGGGAGCAGTACTTC. Its protein product is CSVAPVGGEQYF.